This T cell receptor beta chain was identified in a study of T cells in Graves' hyperthyroidism and ophthalmopathy. RNA transcripts gave rise to amplified TCR beta CDR3 regions. HTBI primers drove first-round RT-PCR of the TCR CDR3. TCRdb recomputed calls from the multiplex PCR reads with MiXCR, one row per CDR3 protein. The sample has hundreds of thousands of distinct CDR3 sequences; 15% to 20% are singletons. V shed 2 bases and J shed 8 bases, with 5 bases lying between them. This CDR3 contains 11 residues. No ophthalmopathy progression within 18 months constituted stable Graves' hyperthyroidism. The clonotype was recovered from a woman aged 25 to 39 with Graves' hyperthyroidism. The sample comprised blood. The genes are TRBV12-3 or TRBV12-4 and TRBJ2-3; D not certain. The CDR3 DNA reads TGTGCCAGCAGTTTATTTGGTACGCAGTATTTT. Its protein product is CASSLFGTQYF.